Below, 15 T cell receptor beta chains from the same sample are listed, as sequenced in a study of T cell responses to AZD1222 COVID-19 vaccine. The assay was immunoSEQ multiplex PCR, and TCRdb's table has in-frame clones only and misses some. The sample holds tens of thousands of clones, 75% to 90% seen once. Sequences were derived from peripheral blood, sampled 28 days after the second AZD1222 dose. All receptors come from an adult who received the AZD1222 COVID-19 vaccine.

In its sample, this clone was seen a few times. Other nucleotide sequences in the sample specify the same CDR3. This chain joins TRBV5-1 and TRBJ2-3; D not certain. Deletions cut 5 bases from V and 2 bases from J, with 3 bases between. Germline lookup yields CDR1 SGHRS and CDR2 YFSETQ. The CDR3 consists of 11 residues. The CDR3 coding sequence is TGCGCCAGCAGGACCACAGATACGCAGTATTTT. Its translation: CASRTTDTQYF.

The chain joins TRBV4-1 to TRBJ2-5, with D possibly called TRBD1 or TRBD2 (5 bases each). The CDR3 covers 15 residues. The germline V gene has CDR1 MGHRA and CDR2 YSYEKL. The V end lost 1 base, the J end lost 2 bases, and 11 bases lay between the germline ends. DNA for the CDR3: TGCGCCAGCAGCCAAGGATGGGGGTATCAAGAGACCCAGTACTTC. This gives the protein CASSQGWGYQETQYF.

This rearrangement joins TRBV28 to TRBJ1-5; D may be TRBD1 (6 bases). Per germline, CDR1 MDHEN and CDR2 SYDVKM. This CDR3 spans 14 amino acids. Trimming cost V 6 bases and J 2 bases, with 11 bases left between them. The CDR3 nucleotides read TGTGCCAGCAGCCAAGGGGGGGGCAATCAGCCCCAGCATTTT. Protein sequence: CASSQGGGNQPQHF.

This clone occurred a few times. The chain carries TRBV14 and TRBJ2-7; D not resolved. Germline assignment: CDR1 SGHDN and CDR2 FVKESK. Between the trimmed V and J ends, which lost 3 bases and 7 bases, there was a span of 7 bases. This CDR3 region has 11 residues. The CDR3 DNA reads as TGTGCCAGCAGCCAGGTGCGGGAGCAGTACTTC. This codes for CASSQVREQYF.

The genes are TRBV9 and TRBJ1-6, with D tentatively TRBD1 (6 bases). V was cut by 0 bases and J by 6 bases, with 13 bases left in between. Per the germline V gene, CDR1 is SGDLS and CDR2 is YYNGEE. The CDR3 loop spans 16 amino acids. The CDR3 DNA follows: TGTGCCAGCAGCGTAGTGGGGACAATGATTAATTCACCCCTCCACTTT. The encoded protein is CASSVVGTMINSPLHF. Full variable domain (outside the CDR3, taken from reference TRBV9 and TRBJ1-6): DSGVTQTPKHLITATGQRVTLRCSPRSGDLSVYWYQQSLDQGLQFLIQYYNGEERAKGNILERFSAQQFPDLHSELNLSSLELGDSALYFCASSVVGTMINSPLHFGNGTRLTVT.

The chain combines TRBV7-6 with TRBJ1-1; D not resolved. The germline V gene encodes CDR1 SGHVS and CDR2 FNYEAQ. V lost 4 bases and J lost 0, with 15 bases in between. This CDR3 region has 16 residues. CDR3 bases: TGTGCCAGCAGCTCAAGGATGGGCCAGTTGAACACTGAAGCTTTCTTT. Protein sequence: CASSSRMGQLNTEAFF.

The CDR3 DNA sequence: TGTGCCAGCAGAAGTAAACAGGGAAATTCACCCCTCCACTTT. Translation: CASRSKQGNSPLHF. The V and J genes are TRBV2 and TRBJ1-6, with TRBD1 as a possible D gene (6 bases). V was pared by 6 bases and J by 7 bases, with 13 bases between. The germline gives CDR1 SNHLY, CDR2 FYNNEI. This CDR3 has 14 amino acids.

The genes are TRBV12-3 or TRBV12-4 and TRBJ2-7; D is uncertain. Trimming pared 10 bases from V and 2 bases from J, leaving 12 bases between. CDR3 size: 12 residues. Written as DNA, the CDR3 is TGTGCCACCGGGCAGGCGACCTACGAGCAGTACTTC. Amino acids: CATGQATYEQYF.

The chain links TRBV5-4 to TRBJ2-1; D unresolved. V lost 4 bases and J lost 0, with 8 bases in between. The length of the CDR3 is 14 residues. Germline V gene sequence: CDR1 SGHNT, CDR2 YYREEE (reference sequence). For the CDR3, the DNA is TGTGCCAGCAGCCAACAGAGCTCCTACAATGAGCAGTTCTTC. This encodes CASSQQSSYNEQFF.

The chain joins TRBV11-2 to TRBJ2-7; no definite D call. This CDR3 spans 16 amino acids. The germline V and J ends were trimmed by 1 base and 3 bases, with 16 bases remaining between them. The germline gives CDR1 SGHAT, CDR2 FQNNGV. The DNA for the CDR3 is TGTGCCAGCAGCTTAGGGGTTCGGCAGAACGTCTACGAGCAGTACTTC. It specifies CASSLGVRQNVYEQYF. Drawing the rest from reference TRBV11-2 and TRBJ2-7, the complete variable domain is EAGVAQSPRYKIIEKRQSVAFWCNPISGHATLYWYQQILGQGPKLLIQFQNNGVVDDSQLPKDRFSAERLKGVDSTLKIQPAKLEDSAVYLCASSLGVRQNVYEQYFGPGTRLTVT.

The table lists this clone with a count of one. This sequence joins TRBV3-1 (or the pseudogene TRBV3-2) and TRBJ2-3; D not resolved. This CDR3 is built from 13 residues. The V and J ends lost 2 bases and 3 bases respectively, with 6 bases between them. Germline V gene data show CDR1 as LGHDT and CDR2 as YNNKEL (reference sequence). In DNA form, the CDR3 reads TGTGCCAGCAGCCAAAGCGCAACAGATACGCAGTATTTT. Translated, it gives CASSQSATDTQYF.

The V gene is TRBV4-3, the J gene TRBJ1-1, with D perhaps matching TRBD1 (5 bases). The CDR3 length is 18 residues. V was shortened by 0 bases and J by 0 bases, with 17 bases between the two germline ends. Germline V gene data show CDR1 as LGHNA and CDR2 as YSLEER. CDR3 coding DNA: TGCGCCAGCAGCCAAGATTATCCCTACAGGTCAGTGAACACTGAAGCTTTCTTT. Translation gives CASSQDYPYRSVNTEAFF.

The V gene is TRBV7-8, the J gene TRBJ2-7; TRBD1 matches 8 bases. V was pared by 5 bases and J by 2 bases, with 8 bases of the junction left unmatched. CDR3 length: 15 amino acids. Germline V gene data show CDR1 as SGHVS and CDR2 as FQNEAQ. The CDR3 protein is CASSADRGRTYEQYF. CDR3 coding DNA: TGTGCCAGCAGCGCAGACAGGGGCAGAACCTACGAGCAGTACTTC.

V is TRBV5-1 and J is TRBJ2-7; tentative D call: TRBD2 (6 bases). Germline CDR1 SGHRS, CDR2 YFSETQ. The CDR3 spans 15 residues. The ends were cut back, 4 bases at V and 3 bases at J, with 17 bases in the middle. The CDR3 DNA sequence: TGCGCCAGCAGCAAAGGCGGGACCACCATCTACGAGCAGTACTTC. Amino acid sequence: CASSKGGTTIYEQYF.

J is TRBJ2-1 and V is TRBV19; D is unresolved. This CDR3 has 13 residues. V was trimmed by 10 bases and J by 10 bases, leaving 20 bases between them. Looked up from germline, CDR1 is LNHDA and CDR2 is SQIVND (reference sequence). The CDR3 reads CATSSIFGVEQFF. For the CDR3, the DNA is TGTGCCACAAGTTCTATTTTTGGGGTCGAGCAGTTCTTC.